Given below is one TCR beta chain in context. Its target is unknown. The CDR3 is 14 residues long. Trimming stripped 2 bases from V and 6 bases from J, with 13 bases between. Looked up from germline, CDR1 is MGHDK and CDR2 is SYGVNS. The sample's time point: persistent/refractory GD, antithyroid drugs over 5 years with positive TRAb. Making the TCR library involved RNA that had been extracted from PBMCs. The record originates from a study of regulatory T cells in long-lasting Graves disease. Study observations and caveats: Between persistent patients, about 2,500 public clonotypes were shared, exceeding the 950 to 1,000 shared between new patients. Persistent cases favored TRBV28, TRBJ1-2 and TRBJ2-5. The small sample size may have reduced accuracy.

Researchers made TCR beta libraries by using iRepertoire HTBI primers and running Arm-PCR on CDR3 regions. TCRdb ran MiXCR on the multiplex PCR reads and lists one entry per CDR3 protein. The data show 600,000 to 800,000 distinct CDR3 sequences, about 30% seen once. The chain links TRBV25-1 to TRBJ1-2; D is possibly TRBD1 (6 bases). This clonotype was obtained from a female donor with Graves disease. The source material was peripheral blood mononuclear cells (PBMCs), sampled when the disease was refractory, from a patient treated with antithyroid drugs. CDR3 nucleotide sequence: TGTGCCAGCAGTGAAACACAGGGATTGAATGGCTACACCTTC. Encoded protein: CASSETQGLNGYTF.